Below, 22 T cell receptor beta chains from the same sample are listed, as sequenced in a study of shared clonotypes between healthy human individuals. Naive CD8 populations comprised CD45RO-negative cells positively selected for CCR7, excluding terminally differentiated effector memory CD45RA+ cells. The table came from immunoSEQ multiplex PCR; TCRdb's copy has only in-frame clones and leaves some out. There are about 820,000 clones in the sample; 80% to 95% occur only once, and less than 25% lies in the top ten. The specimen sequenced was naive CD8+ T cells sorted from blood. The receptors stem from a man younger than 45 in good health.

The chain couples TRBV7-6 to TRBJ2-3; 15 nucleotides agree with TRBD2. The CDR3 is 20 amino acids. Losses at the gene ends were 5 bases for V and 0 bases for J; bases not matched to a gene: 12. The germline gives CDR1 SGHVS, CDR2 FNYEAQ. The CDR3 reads CASSQPGLAGGPASTDTQYF. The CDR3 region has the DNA TGTGCCAGCAGCCAGCCGGGACTAGCGGGAGGCCCAGCTAGCACAGATACGCAGTATTTT. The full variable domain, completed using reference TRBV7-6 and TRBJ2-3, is GAGVSQSPRYKVTKRGQDVALRCDPISGHVSLYWYRQALGQGPEFLTYFNYEAQQDKSGLPNDRFSAERPEGSISTLTIQRTEQRDSAMYRCASSQPGLAGGPASTDTQYFGPGTRLTVL.

The CDR3 DNA reads TGTGCCACCAGCAGAGCGGGCCAGAACTATGGCTACACCTTC. Translating gives CATSRAGQNYGYTF. V is TRBV15 and J is TRBJ1-2; D call uncertain. The CDR3 is 14 amino acids. The germline V gene encodes CDR1 LNHNV and CDR2 YYDKDF (reference sequence). The germline V and J ends were trimmed by 1 base and 2 bases, with 8 bases remaining between them.

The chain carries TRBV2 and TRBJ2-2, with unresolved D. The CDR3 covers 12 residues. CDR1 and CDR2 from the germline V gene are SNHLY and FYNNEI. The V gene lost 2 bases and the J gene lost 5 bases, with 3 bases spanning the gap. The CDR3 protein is CASSEPTGELFF. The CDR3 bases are TGTGCCAGCAGTGAACCAACCGGGGAGCTGTTTTTT.

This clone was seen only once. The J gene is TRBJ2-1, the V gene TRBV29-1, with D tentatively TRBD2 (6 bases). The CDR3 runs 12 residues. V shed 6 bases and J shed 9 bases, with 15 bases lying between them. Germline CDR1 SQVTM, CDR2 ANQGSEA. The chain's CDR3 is CSVGGSPTEQFF. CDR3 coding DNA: TGCAGCGTGGGGGGTAGTCCGACTGAGCAGTTCTTC.

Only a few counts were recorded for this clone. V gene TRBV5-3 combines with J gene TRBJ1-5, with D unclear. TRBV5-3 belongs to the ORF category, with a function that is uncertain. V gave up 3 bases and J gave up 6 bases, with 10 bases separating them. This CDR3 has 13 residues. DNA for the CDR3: TGTGCCAGAAGCTGGGCCGGAGGTCAGCCCCAGCATTTT. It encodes CARSWAGGQPQHF.

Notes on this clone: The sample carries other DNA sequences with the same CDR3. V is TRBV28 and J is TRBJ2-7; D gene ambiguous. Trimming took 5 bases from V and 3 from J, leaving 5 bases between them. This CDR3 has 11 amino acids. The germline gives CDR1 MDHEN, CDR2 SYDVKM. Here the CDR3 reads CASSDFYEQYF. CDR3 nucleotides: TGTGCCAGCAGTGACTTCTACGAGCAGTACTTC. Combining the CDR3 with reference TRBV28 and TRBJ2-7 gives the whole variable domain DVKVTQSSRYLVKRTGEKVFLECVQDMDHENMFWYRQDPGLGLRLIYFSYDVKMKEKGDIPEGYSVSREKKERFSLILESASTNQTSMYLCASSDFYEQYFGPGTRLTVT.

The CDR3 DNA reads as TGTGCCAGCAGCTTAGTGGGCCCCCAGCGATCCTCCTACAATGAGCAGTTCTTC. Protein sequence: CASSLVGPQRSSYNEQFF. V usage is TRBV13 and J usage is TRBJ2-1, with no clear D. CDR3 length: 18 residues. Germline CDR1 reads PRHDT; CDR2 reads FYEKMQ (reference sequence). V gave up 1 base and J gave up 0 bases, with 16 bases separating them.

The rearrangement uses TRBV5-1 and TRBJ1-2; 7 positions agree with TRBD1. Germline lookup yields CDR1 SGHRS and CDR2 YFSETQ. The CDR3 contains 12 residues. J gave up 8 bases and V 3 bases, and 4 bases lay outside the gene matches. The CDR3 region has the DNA TGCGCCAGCAGCTCGACAGGGATAGGCTACACCTTC. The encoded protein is CASSSTGIGYTF.

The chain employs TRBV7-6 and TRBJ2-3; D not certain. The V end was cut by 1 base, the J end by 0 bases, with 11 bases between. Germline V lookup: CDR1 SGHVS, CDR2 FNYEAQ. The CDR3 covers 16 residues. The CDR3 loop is CASSLVSSLSTDTQYF. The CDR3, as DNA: TGTGCCAGCAGCTTAGTAAGCTCACTAAGCACAGATACGCAGTATTTT.

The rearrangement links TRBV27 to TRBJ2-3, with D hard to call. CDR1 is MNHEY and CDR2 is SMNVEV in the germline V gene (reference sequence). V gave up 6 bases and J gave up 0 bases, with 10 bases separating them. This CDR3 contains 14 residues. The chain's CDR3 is CASRELDSTDTQYF. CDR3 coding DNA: TGTGCCAGCAGGGAGCTGGACAGCACAGATACGCAGTATTTT.

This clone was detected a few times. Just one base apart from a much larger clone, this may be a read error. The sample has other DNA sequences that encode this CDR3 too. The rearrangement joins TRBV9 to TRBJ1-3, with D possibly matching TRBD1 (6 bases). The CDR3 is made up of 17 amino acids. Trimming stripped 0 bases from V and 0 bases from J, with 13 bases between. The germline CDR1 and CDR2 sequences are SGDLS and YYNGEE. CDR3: CASSVGSGQSSGNTIYF. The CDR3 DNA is TGTGCCAGCAGCGTAGGATCGGGACAAAGCTCTGGAAACACCATATATTTT.

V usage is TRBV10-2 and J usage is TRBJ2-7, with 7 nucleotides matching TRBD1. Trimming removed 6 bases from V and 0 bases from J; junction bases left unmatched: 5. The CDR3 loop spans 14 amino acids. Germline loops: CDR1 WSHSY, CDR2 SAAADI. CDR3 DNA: TGCGCCAGCAGCGACGACAGGGACTCCTACGAGCAGTACTTC. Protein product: CASSDDRDSYEQYF.

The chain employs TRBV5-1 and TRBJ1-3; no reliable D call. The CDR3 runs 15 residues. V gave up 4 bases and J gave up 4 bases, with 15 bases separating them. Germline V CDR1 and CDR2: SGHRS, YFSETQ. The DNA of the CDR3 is TGCGCCAGCAGCCCGTATGTTTCGTCAGGAAACACCATATATTTT. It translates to CASSPYVSSGNTIYF.

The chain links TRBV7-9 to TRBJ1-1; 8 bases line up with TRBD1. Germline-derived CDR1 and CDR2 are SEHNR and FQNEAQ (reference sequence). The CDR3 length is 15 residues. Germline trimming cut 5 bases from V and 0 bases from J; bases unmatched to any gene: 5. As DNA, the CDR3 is TGTGCCAGCAGCCACAAGACAGGGGTGAACACTGAAGCTTTCTTT. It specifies CASSHKTGVNTEAFF.

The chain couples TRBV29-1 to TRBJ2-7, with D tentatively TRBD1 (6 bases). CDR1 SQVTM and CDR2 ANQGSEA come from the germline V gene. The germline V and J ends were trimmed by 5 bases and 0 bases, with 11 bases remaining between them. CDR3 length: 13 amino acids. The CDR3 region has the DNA TGCAGCGTTTGGACAGCGAGCTCCTACGAGCAGTACTTC. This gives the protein CSVWTASSYEQYF.

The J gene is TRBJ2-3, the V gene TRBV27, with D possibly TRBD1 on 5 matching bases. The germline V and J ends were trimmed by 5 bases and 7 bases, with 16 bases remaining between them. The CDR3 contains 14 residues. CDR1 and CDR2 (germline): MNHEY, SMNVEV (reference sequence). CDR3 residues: CASSQRTITHTQYF. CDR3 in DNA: TGTGCCAGCAGTCAAAGGACAATAACCCATACGCAGTATTTT.

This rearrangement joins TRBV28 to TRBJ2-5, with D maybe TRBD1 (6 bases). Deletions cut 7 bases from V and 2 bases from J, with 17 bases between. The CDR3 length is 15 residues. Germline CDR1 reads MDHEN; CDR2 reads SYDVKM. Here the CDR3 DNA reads TGTGCCAGCACCAAAGATCCCGGACAGCAAGAGACCCAGTACTTC. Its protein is CASTKDPGQQETQYF.

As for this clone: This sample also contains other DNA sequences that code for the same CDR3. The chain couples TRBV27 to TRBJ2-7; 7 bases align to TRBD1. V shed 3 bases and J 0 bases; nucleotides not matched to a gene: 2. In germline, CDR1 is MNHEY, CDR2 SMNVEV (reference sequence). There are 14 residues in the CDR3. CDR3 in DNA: TGTGCCAGCAGTTTGGACAGGAGCTCCTACGAGCAGTACTTC. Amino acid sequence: CASSLDRSSYEQYF.

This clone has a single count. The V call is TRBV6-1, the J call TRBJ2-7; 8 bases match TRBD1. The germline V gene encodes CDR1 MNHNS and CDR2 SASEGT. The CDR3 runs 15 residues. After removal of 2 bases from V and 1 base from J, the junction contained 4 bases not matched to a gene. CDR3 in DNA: TGTGCCAGCAGTGAACACCGGGACAGGTCCTACGAGCAGTACTTC. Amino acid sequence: CASSEHRDRSYEQYF.

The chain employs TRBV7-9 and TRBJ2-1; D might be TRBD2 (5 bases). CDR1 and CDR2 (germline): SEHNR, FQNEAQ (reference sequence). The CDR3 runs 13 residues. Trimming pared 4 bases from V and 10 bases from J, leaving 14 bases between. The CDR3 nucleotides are TGTGCCAGCAGCTGGAAGGACTTGCGGGAGCAGTTCTTC. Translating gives CASSWKDLREQFF.

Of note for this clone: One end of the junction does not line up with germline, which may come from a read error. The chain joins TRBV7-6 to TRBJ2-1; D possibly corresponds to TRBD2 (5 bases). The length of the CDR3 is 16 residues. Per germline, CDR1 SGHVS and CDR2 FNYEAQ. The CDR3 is CASSYSSLEDYDEQFF. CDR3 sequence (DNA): TGTGCCAGCAGCTACAGTTCACTAGAAGACTACGATGAGCAGTTCTTC.

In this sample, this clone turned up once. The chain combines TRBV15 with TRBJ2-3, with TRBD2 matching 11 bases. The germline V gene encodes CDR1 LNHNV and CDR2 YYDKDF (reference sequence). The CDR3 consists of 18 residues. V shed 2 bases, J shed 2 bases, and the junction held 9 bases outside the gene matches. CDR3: CATSRSQRGLADTDTQYF. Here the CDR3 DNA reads TGTGCCACCAGCAGATCCCAGAGGGGACTAGCGGACACAGATACGCAGTATTTT.